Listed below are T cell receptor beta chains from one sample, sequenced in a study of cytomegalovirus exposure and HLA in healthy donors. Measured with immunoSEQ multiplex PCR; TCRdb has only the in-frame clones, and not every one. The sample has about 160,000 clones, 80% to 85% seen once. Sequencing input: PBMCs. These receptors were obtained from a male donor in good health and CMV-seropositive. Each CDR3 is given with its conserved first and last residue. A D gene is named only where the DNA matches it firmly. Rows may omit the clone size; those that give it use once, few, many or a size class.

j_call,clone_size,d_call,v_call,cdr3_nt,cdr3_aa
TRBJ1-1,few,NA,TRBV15,TGTGCCACCAGCAGAGAAGTGGGCGGGAACCCGAACACTGAAGCTTTCTTT,CATSREVGGNPNTEAFF
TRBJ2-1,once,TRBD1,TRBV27,TGTGCCAGCAGTCCCACCCCAAATACAGGGGGTAGCTCCTACAATGAGCAGTTCTTC,CASSPTPNTGGSSYNEQFF
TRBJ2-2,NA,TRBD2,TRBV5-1,TGCGCCAGCAGCCCTAGCGGGTCGGTCGGGGAGCTGTTTTTT,CASSPSGSVGELFF
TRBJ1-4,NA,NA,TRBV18,TGTGCCAGCTCACCGGGGGCCACTAATGAAAAACTGTTTTTT,CASSPGATNEKLFF
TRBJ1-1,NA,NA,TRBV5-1,TGCGCCAGCAGCCCGCGGACTGAACAGAACACTGAAGCTTTCTTT,CASSPRTEQNTEAFF
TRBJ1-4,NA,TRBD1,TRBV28,TGTGCCAGCAGTTTCAGGGGGCTGAATGAAAAACTGTTTTTT,CASSFRGLNEKLFF
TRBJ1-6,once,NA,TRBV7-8,TGTGCCAGCAGCCCTAGTTCGGGGGGGCAATCACCCCCCCACTTT,CASSPSSGGQSPPHF
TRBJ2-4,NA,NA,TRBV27,TGTGCCAGCAGTTTGGGGCGGAGCTTGAGCGAAAACATTCAGTACTTC,CASSLGRSLSENIQYF
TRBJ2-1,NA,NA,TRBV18,TGTGCCAGCTCACCATTAGGTAGGCGGTTCGTCAATGAGCAGTTCTTC,CASSPLGRRFVNEQFF
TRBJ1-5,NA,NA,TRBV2,TGTGCCAGCAGTGTTCTAAGCCTAGATAATCAGCCCCAGCATTTT,CASSVLSLDNQPQHF
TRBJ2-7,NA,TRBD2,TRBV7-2,TGTGCCAGCAGCTTTGGGGGGCTAGCGGGAGCGGTCTACGAGCAGTACTTC,CASSFGGLAGAVYEQYF
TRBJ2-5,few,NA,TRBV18,TGTGCCAGCTCATACTTGGACAGCCCCGGGGAGACCCAGTACTTC,CASSYLDSPGETQYF
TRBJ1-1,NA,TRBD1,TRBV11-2,TGTGCCAGCAGCATTGCCGGGACAGTGAACACTGAAGCTTTCTTT,CASSIAGTVNTEAFF
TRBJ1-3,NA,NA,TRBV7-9,TGTGCCAGCAGCCCACCGGGGGGGTCTGGAAACACCATATATTTT,CASSPPGGSGNTIYF
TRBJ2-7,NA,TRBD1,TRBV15,TGTGCCACCAGCAGAACAACAGGGGTCGAGCAGTACTTC,CATSRTTGVEQYF
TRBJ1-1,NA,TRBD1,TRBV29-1,TGCAGCGTTATTACAGGGGCCGAAGCTTTCTTT,CSVITGAEAFF
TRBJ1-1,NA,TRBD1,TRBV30,TGTGCCTGGACCAAAGACAGGGGGAACACTGAAGCTTTCTTT,CAWTKDRGNTEAFF
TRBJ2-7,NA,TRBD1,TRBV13,TGTGCCAGCAGCTCCCGGGACAGTAGCTCCTACGAGCAGTACTTC,CASSSRDSSSYEQYF
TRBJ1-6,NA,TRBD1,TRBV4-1,TGCGCCAGCAGCCACCCAAGGACAGGGAGGATAAATTCACCCCTCCACTTT,CASSHPRTGRINSPLHF
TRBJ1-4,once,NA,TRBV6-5,TGTGCCAGCAGGGCCCCAGGGATTAATGAAAAACTGTTTTTT,CASRAPGINEKLFF
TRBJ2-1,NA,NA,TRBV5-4,TGTGCCAGCAGCTTCCAAAGGAGTGAGCAGTTCTTC,CASSFQRSEQFF
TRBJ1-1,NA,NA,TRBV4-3,TGCGCCAGCAGTGGAGTCGGGAACACTGAAGCTTTCTTT,CASSGVGNTEAFF
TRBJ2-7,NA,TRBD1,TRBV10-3,TGTGCCACCACCCCCGACAGGGTGGACGAGCAGTACTTC,CATTPDRVDEQYF
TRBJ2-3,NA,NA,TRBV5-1,TGCGCCAGCAGCTTGATTACCGGGGGAGATACGCAGTATTTT,CASSLITGGDTQYF
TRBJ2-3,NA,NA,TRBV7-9,TGTGCCAGCAGCTTAGGGGGCAGAGATACGCAGTATTTT,CASSLGGRDTQYF
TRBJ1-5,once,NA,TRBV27,TGTGCCAGCAAAGAGGGACAATCCAATCAGCCCCAGCATTTT,CASKEGQSNQPQHF
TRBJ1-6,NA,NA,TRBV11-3,TGTGCCAGCAGCCGACAGTACCTCTCACCCCTCCACTTT,CASSRQYLSPLHF
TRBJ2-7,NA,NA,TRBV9,TGTGCCAGCAGCGATACTGGGTCGAGGCCCTCCTACGAGCAGTACTTC,CASSDTGSRPSYEQYF
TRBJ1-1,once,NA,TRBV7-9,TGTGCCAGCAGCTTAGCCCAAGACGGGGCTGAAGCTTTCTTT,CASSLAQDGAEAFF
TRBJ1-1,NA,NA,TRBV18,TGTGCCAGCTCGCAGGGGCAGGGAAACATGAACACTGAAGCTTTCTTT,CASSQGQGNMNTEAFF
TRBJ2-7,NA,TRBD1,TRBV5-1,TGCGCCAGCAGCTTGGAAGGGACAGGGATTTACGAGCAGTACTTC,CASSLEGTGIYEQYF
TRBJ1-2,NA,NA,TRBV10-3,TGTGCCATCAGTGATCGTGGTGACAAATCTAACTATGGCTACACCTTC,CAISDRGDKSNYGYTF
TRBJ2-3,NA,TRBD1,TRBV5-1,TGCGCCAGCAGCTCCGGGACAGGGGGAGATACGCAGTATTTT,CASSSGTGGDTQYF
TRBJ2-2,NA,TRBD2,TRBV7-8,TGTGCCAGCAGCTTTAGCGGGGGGGCCAGGACCGGGGAGCTGTTTTTT,CASSFSGGARTGELFF
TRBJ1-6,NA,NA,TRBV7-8,TGTGCCAGCAGCTTAGCTGGCGGGTTGGGTTCACCCCTCCACTTT,CASSLAGGLGSPLHF
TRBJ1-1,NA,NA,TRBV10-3,TGTGCCACCCGGGGGGGTACGGGAATTACTGAAGCTTTCTTT,CATRGGTGITEAFF
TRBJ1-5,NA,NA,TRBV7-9,TGTGCCAGCAGCTTTCAGGGTTATCAGCCCCAGCATTTT,CASSFQGYQPQHF
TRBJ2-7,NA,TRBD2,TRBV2,TGTGCCAGCAGCCGACTAGCGGGGGGAGCCTACGAGCAGTACTTC,CASSRLAGGAYEQYF
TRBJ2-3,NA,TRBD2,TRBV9,TGTGCCAGCAGCGTGGGTAGCGGGGGGATGACAGATACGCAGTATTTT,CASSVGSGGMTDTQYF
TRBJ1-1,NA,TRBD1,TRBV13,TGTGCCAGCAGTGGCGGGCAGGGGGAAGCCCCCATGAACACTGAAGCTTTCTTT,CASSGGQGEAPMNTEAFF
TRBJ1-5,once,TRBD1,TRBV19,TGTGCCAGTACCGGGACAGGGGGCAATCAGCCCCAGCATTTT,CASTGTGGNQPQHF
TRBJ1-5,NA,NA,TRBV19,TGTGCCAGTAGTATAGGGGCAGGGCCTAGCAATCAGCCCCAGCATTTT,CASSIGAGPSNQPQHF
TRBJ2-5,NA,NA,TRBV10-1,TGCGCCAGCAGTGAGTCGGGCCAGGAAGAGACCCAGTACTTC,CASSESGQEETQYF
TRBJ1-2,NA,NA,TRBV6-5,TGTGCCACCTTCGCATTAGACTCGCCCGGTGGTGGCTACACCTTC,CATFALDSPGGGYTF
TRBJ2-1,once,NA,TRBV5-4,TGTGCCAGCAGCTTAGAGAATACCCCCTACAATGAGCAGTTCTTC,CASSLENTPYNEQFF
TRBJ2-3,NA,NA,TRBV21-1,TGTGCCAGCAGCAAAGCAGCCGTAGCGGGCTCACCAGATACGCAGTATTTT,CASSKAAVAGSPDTQYF